The rows below give T cell receptor beta chains drawn from one sample of a study of T-cell reconstitution after alpha-beta-depleted transplantation in children. TCRdb called the PCR reads again in MiXCR, with one record for every CDR3 protein. The sample contains about 540,000 distinct CDR3 sequences, around 17% of which appear only once. The specimen was PBMCs from the stem cell graft donor, collected from the stem cell graft. The receptors were gathered from a human donor who donated a stem cell graft to a child with acute lymphoblastic leukemia. CDR3s include the opening cysteine and the closing phenylalanine or tryptophan.

v_gene: TRBV12-3/TRBV12-4
CDR3aa: CASQLGYDNEQFF

v_gene: TRBV28
CDR3aa: CASSLLLVNEQFF

v_gene: TRBV15
CDR3aa: CATSREARASSYEQYF

v_gene: TRBV29-1
CDR3aa: CSVEDPAGMGNEQFF

v_gene: TRBV9
CDR3aa: CASTGFYGYTF

v_gene: TRBV6-5
CDR3aa: CASSYSPGLYNEQFF

v_gene: TRBV5-1
CDR3aa: CASSLGQLNGYTF

v_gene: TRBV7-9
CDR3aa: CASSLAKFYTGELFF

v_gene: TRBV20-1
CDR3aa: CSARAPRSTDTQYF

v_gene: TRBV7-2
CDR3aa: CASSSRLAGVRTDTQYF

v_gene: TRBV2
CDR3aa: CASSPAAGGPHEQFF

v_gene: TRBV3-1
CDR3aa: CASSRTINEQFF

v_gene: TRBV4-1
CDR3aa: CASSQENQGRYEQYF

v_gene: TRBV13
CDR3aa: CASSVYAVRRNAEQFF

v_gene: TRBV5-1
CDR3aa: CASSFTGFNEQFF

v_gene: TRBV5-1
CDR3aa: CASSGPGVRYEQYF

v_gene: TRBV7-2
CDR3aa: CASSSVRDSNNEQFF

v_gene: TRBV20-1
CDR3aa: CSATQDRVKNIQYF

v_gene: TRBV12-3/TRBV12-4
CDR3aa: CASSRLDGRLSGANVLTF

v_gene: TRBV27
CDR3aa: CASSSPRLAGGNEQFF

v_gene: TRBV11-2
CDR3aa: CASSRIAGGGNEQFF

v_gene: TRBV15
CDR3aa: CATSRVGVQPQHF